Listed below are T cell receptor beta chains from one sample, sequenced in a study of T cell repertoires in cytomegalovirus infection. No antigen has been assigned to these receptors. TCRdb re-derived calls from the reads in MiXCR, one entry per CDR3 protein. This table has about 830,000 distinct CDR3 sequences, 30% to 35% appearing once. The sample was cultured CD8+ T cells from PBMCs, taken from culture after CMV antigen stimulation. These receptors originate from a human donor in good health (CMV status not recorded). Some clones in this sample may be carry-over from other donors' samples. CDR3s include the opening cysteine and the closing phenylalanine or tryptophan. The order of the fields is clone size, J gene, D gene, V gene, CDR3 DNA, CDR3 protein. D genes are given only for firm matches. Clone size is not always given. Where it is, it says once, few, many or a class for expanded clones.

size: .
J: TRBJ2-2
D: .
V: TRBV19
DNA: TGTGCCAGTAGTAGGACGGAGGGGGTGGAAACCGGGGAGCTGTTTTTT
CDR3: CASSRTEGVETGELFF

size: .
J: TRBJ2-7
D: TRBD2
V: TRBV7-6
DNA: TGTGCCAGCAGCTTGACTAGCCTCCACTACGAGCAGTACTTC
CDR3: CASSLTSLHYEQYF

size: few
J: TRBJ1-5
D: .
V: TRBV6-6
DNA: TGTGCCAGCAGTTACTCGGAAAGCGGCAATCAGCCCCAGCATTTT
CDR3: CASSYSESGNQPQHF

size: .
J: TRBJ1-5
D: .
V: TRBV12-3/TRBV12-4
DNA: TGTGCCAGCAGTTTAGGGAGGGGAGAATCGAGCAATCAGCCCCAGCATTTT
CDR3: CASSLGRGESSNQPQHF

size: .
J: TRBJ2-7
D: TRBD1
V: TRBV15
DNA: TGTGCCACCAGCATGGGACAGGGGGAGTACGAGCAGTACTTC
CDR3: CATSMGQGEYEQYF

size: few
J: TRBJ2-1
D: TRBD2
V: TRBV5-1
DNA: TGCGCCAGCAGCTGGCGGGGGGCCCCGGACAATGAGCAGTTCTTC
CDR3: CASSWRGAPDNEQFF

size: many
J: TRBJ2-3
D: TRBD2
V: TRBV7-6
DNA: TGTGCCAGCAGCCAGGGACTAGCGGGGGGTCTTGATACGCAGTATTTT
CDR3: CASSQGLAGGLDTQYF

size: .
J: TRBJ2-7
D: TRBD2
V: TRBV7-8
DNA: TGTGCCAGCAGCTTGGAACTAGCGGGCCTCTCCTACGAGCAGTACTTC
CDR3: CASSLELAGLSYEQYF

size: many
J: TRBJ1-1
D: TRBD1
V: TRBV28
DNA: TGTGCCAGCAGTCCAGAGTGGTTACCCGGACAGGGGGCTTACACTGAAGCTTTCTTT
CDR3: CASSPEWLPGQGAYTEAFF

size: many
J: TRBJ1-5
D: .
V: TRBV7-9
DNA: TGTGCCAGCAGCCTCGACAACAATCAGCCCCAGCATTTT
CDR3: CASSLDNNQPQHF

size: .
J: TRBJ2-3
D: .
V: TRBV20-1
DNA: TGCAGTGCTAGAGATCGTCCGGAAGTCGCCCCAGATACGCAGTATTTT
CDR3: CSARDRPEVAPDTQYF

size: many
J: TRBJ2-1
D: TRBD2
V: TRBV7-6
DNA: TGTGCCAGCAGCCGTCCGGGACTATCCTACAATGAGCAGTTCTTC
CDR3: CASSRPGLSYNEQFF

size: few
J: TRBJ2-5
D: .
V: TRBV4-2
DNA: TGTGCCAGCAGCCAAGATCATTCGTTAAAGTACTTC
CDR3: CASSQDHSLKYF

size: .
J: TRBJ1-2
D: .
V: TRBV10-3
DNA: TGTGCCATCAAGTCTGACGGCTACACCTTC
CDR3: CAIKSDGYTF

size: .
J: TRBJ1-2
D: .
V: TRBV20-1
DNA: TGCAGTGGGCAACCAGGCGGCCATGGCTACACCTTC
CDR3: CSGQPGGHGYTF

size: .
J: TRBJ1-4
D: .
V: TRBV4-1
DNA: TGCGCCAGCAGCGCCCGGACCGAGAATGAAAAACTGTTTTTT
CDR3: CASSARTENEKLFF

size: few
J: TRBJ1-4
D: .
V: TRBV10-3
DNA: TGTGCCATCAGTGAGTCAATGGCAGGGAATCATGAAAAACTGTTTTTT
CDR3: CAISESMAGNHEKLFF

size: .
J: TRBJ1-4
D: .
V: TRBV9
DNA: TGTGCCAGCAGCGTCAGCCGTGCAACTAATGAAAAACTGTTTTTT
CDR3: CASSVSRATNEKLFF

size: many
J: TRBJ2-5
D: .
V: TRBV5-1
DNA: TGCGCCAGCAGCTTGAAGCCAGGGGTTAAGCAAGAGACCCAGTACTTC
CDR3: CASSLKPGVKQETQYF

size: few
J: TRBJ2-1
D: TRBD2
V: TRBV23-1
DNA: TGCGCCAGCAGGCTCCGGACTAGCGGAGATGAGCAGTTCTTC
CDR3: CASRLRTSGDEQFF

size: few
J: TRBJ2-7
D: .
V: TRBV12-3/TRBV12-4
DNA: TGTGCCAGCAGTCCACTAGACAGCCCGAGCTCCTACGAGCAGTACTTC
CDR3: CASSPLDSPSSYEQYF

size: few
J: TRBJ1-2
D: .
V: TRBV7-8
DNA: TGTGCCAGCAGCAACACGGTTCCCGGGGCCCGTGGGGGCTACACCTTC
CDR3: CASSNTVPGARGGYTF

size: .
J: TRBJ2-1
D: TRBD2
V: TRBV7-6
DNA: TGTGCTAGCAGCTTAGGACTAGGGGTGGACAATGAGCAGTTCTTC
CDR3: CASSLGLGVDNEQFF

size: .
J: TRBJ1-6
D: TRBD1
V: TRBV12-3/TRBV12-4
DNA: TGTGCCAGCAGTTTATCGGGGACAGTGATGAGCTCCTATAATTCACCCCTCCACTTT
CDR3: CASSLSGTVMSSYNSPLHF

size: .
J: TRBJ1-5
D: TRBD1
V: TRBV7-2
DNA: TGTGCCAGCAGAGACGCGACAGGGGGCTGGCGTCAGCCCCAGCATTTT
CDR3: CASRDATGGWRQPQHF

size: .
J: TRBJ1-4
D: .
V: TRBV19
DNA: TGTGCCACCAAACATGGGCACGATGAAAAACTGTTTTTT
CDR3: CATKHGHDEKLFF

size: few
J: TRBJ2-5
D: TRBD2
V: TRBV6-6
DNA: TGTGCCAGCAGTTACGCTAGCGGACAAGAGACCCAGTACTTC
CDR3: CASSYASGQETQYF

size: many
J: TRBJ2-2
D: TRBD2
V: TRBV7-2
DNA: TGTGCCAGCAGCTTAGGACTAGCGGGGACCGGGGAGCTGTTTTTT
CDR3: CASSLGLAGTGELFF

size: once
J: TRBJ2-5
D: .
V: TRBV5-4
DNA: TGTGCCAGCAGCTCAAGCATCGAGACCCAGTACTTC
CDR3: CASSSSIETQYF

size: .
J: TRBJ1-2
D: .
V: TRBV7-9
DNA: TGTGCCAGCAGCGAGAGAAAGGGGAAGGCCTATGGCTACACCTTC
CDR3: CASSERKGKAYGYTF

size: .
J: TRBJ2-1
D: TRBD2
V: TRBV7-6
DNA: TGTGCCAGCAGCCCCGGGAGGGTCCATGAGCAGTTCTTC
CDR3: CASSPGRVHEQFF

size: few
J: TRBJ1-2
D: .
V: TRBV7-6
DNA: TGTGCCAGCAGCTCGCACCTATATCTAACCTTC
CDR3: CASSSHLYLTF

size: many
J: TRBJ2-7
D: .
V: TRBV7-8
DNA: TGTGCCAGCACAAGGAATATCTACGAGCAGTACTTC
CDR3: CASTRNIYEQYF

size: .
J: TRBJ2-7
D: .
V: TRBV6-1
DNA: TGTGCGAGCAGGAACGGGTGGCACAATGAGCAGTACTTC
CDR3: CASRNGWHNEQYF

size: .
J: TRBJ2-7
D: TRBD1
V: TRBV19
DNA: TGTGCCAGTAGTACCTCCGGGACAGGGACCTCCTACGAGCAGTACTTC
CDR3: CASSTSGTGTSYEQYF

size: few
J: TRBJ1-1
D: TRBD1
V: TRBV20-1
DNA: TGCAGTGCTAGAGAGGGGACAGGGGGCAAAGCTTTCTTT
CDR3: CSAREGTGGKAFF

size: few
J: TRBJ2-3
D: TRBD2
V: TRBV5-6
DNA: TGTGCCAGCAGCTTTAGCGGGTCCTACACAGATACGCAGTATTTT
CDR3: CASSFSGSYTDTQYF

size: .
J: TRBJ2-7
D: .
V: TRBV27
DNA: TGTGCCAGCAGTTTACGTGGGCAGAACTACGAGCAGTACTTC
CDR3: CASSLRGQNYEQYF

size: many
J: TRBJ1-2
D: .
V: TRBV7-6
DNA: TGTGCCAGCAGCTCCTCGAGCCGGCCGGAGGGGGGTGGATACACCTTC
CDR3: CASSSSSRPEGGGYTF

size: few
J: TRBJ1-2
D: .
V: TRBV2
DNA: TGTGCCAGCAGTGAATCTGACAGGAAAGGCTACACCTTC
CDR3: CASSESDRKGYTF

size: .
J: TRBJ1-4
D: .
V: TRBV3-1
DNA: TGTGCCAGCAGCCCCGGTCCGACCCTCGGGGGTGAAAAACTGTTTTTT
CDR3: CASSPGPTLGGEKLFF

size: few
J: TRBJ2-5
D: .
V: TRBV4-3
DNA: TGCGCCAGCAGCCAAGACGTGGGGGTTGAGGAGACCCAGTACTTC
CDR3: CASSQDVGVEETQYF

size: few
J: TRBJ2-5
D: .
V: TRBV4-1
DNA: TGCGCCAGCAGCCCTATAAGAGGGTGGGAGACCCAGTACTTC
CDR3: CASSPIRGWETQYF

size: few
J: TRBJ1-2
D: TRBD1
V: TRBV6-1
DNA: TGTGCCAGCAGTGAAGAGACAGGGGGCCCGTTTCCCTATGGCTACACCTTC
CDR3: CASSEETGGPFPYGYTF

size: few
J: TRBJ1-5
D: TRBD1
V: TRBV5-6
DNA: TGTGCCAGCAGCCACGGGACAGGTTGGAATCAGCCCCAGCATTTT
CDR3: CASSHGTGWNQPQHF

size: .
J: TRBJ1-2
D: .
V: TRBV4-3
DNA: TGCGCCAGCAGCCAAGTTGAAGGGGGTTACTATGGCTACACCTTC
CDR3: CASSQVEGGYYGYTF

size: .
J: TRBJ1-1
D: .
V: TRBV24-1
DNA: TGTGCCACCAGTGATTCTCAGCTCACTGAAGCTTTCTTT
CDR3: CATSDSQLTEAFF

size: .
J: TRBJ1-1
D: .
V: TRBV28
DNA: TGTGCCAGCAGTTTAGCACTTAAGAACACTGAAGCTTTCTTT
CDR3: CASSLALKNTEAFF

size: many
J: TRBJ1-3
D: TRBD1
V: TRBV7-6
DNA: TGTGCCAGCAGCTTAGGCAGGGGGTCTGGAAACACCATATATTTT
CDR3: CASSLGRGSGNTIYF

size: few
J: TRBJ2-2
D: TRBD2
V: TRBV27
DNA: TGTGCCAGCAGTAACAGCGGGGGGCTGATTTTGACCGGGGAGCTGTTTTTT
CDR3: CASSNSGGLILTGELFF

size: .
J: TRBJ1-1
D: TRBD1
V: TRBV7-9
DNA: TGTGCCAGCAGCACGGACAGGGGTTACACTGAAGCTTTCTTT
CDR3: CASSTDRGYTEAFF

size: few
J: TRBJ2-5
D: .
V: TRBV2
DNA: TGTGCCAGCAAACAGAGGGGCGAGGAGACCCAGTACTTC
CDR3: CASKQRGEETQYF

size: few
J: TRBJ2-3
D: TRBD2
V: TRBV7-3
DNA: TGTGCCAGCAGCTTAACGTGGCTAGCGGGGGGGAGCACAGATACGCAGTATTTT
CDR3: CASSLTWLAGGSTDTQYF

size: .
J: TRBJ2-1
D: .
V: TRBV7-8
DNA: TGTGCCAGCAGCCCAGGAGGTTGGGGGGATGAGCAGTTCTTC
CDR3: CASSPGGWGDEQFF